Sequencing of this TCR beta chain was carried out in a study of blood T cells in healthy people across ages. This CDR3 spans 13 amino acids. V was clipped by 5 bases and J by 3 bases, with 10 bases between them. Alongside a J-beta primer mix, a sample-barcoded 5' primer served in a second PCR lasting roughly 7 to 11 cycles. MiXCR, applied by TCRdb to the 5' RACE reads, yields one record per CDR3 protein. The repertoire consists of about 1.8 million distinct CDR3 sequences, with about 50% occurring once and the leading ten covering roughly 2.1%. On this clonotype: Its antigen is unknown.

General study findings and limits: TCR beta diversity tracked closely with naive T cell percentage.

The sequence derives from a middle-aged woman in good health. Sequencing was performed on blood. V usage is TRBV12-3 or TRBV12-4 and J usage is TRBJ1-2, with no clear D. The CDR3 here is CASSPPGYYGYTF. The DNA of the CDR3 is TGTGCCAGCAGTCCCCCCGGGTACTATGGCTACACCTTC.